This passage covers 4 T cell receptor beta chains from one sample sequenced in a study of blood T cell repertoires in COVID-19 (TCRdb year 2020). The protocol used for the library was the immunoSEQ multiplex PCR assay. The table comes from immuneACCESS by way of TCRdb, which keeps in-frame sequences with V and J called. Part of the clones is missing from these tables; in studies checked, under half for an unresolved V gene and the rest for unknown reasons. Here the sample has roughly 250,000 clones; around 89% occur a single time. The top ten hold just under 9% of the sample. Sequencing was done on a sample of PBMCs or T cells enriched from blood (not recorded which). These receptors were collected from a man between 40 and 49 years old who had recovered from COVID-19.

This chain connects TRBV28 to TRBJ2-5, with 12 bases matching TRBD2. V shed 4 bases, J shed 3 bases, and the junction held 18 bases outside the gene matches. The CDR3 consists of 20 residues. Germline CDR1 reads MDHEN; CDR2 reads SYDVKM. The DNA of the CDR3 is TGTGCCAGCAGTTCCTTAGGACTAGCGGGGACGAATGAATGGAAAGAGACCCAGTACTTC. Its translation is CASSSLGLAGTNEWKETQYF.

This chain connects TRBV6-5 to TRBJ2-7, with D possibly matching TRBD1 (6 bases). V gave up 0 bases and J gave up 1 base, with 10 bases separating them. The CDR3 is 15 amino acids. Per the germline V gene, CDR1 is MNHEY and CDR2 is SVGAGI. The CDR3 loop reads CASSYSKTGSYEQYF. In DNA, the CDR3 is TGTGCCAGCAGTTACTCAAAAACAGGGTCCTACGAGCAGTACTTC.

The gene calls are TRBV5-1 and TRBJ1-1, with D perhaps TRBD1 (5 bases). CDR1 and CDR2 (germline): SGHRS, YFSETQ. CDR3 length: 15 residues. Trimming stripped 1 base from V and 3 bases from J, with 13 bases between. The CDR3 nucleotides are TGCGCCAGCAGCTTGCGGAGGGGAGAGGACACTGAAGCTTTCTTT. This translates into CASSLRRGEDTEAFF. Supplemented by reference TRBV5-1 and TRBJ1-1, the full variable domain reads KAGVTQTPRYLIKTRGQQVTLSCSPISGHRSVSWYQQTPGQGLQFLFEYFSETQRNKGNFPGRFSGRQFSNSRSEMNVSTLELGDSALYLCASSLRRGEDTEAFFGQGTRLTVV.

The chain combines TRBV5-8 with TRBJ1-2, with D hard to call. The CDR3 contains 13 residues. Trimming took 4 bases from V and 1 from J, leaving 8 bases between them. Germline values: CDR1 SGHTS, CDR2 YDEGEE. CDR3: CASSEGINYGYTF. For the CDR3, the DNA is TGTGCCAGCAGCGAGGGTATTAACTATGGCTACACCTTC. Complete variable domain (other parts from reference TRBV5-8 and TRBJ1-2): EAGVTQSPTHLIKTRGQQATLRCSPISGHTSVYWYQQALGLGLQFLLWYDEGEERNRGNFPPRFSGRQFPNYSSELNVNALELEDSALYLCASSEGINYGYTFGSGTRLTVV.